Following are 22 T cell receptor beta chains from one sample sequenced in a study of blood T cell repertoires in COVID-19. Repertoires were generated with immunoSEQ multiplex PCR, while TCRdb's copy carries only in-frame clones and drops some. The data contain roughly 250,000 clones, more than 70% of them singletons. The sequenced sample was peripheral blood. The receptors shown here come from a woman between 50 and 59 years old with acute or convalescent COVID-19.

The V gene is TRBV6-6, the J gene TRBJ2-2, with D possibly matching TRBD1 (6 bases). CDR1 is MNHNY and CDR2 is SVGAGI in the germline V gene (reference sequence). The CDR3 covers 16 residues. V lost 4 bases and J 0 bases, leaving 12 bases between the germline ends. The CDR3 loop is CASSSNRVSNTGELFF. The CDR3 coding sequence is TGTGCCAGCAGTTCCAACAGGGTCTCGAACACCGGGGAGCTGTTTTTT.

This chain joins TRBV7-2 and TRBJ2-2, with D perhaps matching TRBD2 (6 bases). V was clipped by 6 bases and J by 4 bases, with 15 bases between them. The CDR3 is 15 residues long. Germline CDR1 is SGHTA and CDR2 is FQGNSA. CDR3 region: CASRPGVIGTGELFF. The CDR3 DNA reads as TGTGCCAGCAGGCCGGGGGTGATTGGCACCGGGGAGCTGTTTTTT.

The CDR3 nucleotides are TGTGCCAGTGGGGGGTTTGTCGGGGAGCTGTTTTTT. This encodes CASGGFVGELFF. This chain links TRBV19 with TRBJ2-2, with D possibly TRBD2 on 6 matching bases. CDR3 size: 12 residues. Germline assignment: CDR1 LNHDA and CDR2 SQIVND (reference sequence). V was clipped by 8 bases and J by 7 bases, with 11 bases between them.

V and J are TRBV27 and TRBJ2-3, with 7 bases identical to TRBD1. The CDR3 is 14 amino acids. Germline CDR1 MNHEY, CDR2 SMNVEV (reference sequence). V shed 6 bases and J 4 bases; nucleotides not matched to a gene: 7. The CDR3 sequence is CASSNRGGADTQYF. The CDR3 bases are TGTGCCAGCAGCAACAGGGGTGGGGCAGATACGCAGTATTTT.

Only one count was recorded for this clone. The rearrangement joins TRBV7-9 to TRBJ2-3; 11 bases fit TRBD2. Germline V gene data show CDR1 as SEHNR and CDR2 as FQNEAQ (reference sequence). J gave up 5 bases and V 4 bases, and 5 bases lay outside the gene matches. The CDR3 has 15 residues. The CDR3 DNA reads TGTGCCAGCAGCTCTAGCGGGAGGCATCAAGATACGCAGTATTTT. Residues: CASSSSGRHQDTQYF. The full variable domain, with the rest looked up from reference TRBV7-9 and TRBJ2-3, is DTGVSQNPRHKITKRGQNVTFRCDPISEHNRLYWYRQTLGQGPEFLTYFQNEAQLEKSRLLSDRFSAERPKGSFSTLEIQRTEQGDSAMYLCASSSSGRHQDTQYFGPGTRLTVL.

The table lists this clone with a count of one. The chain links TRBV9 to TRBJ1-2; D may be TRBD1 (6 bases). The V gene's germline CDR1 is SGDLS and CDR2 YYNGEE. The V gene lost 3 bases and the J gene lost 4 bases, with 16 bases spanning the gap. The length of the CDR3 is 15 residues. CDR3 coding DNA: TGTGCCAGCAGCGGAGAGGACAGAGCGGTCTATGGCTACACCTTC. As protein: CASSGEDRAVYGYTF.

This clone was recorded only once. The chain has TRBV7-4 and TRBJ1-2; 12 bases match TRBD1. This CDR3 is 16 amino acids long. The V segment lost 0 bases and the J segment 7 bases; nucleotides outside the gene matches: 6. Germline assignment: CDR1 SGHVT and CDR2 SQSDAQ. The CDR3 DNA is TGTGCCAGCAGCTTAGCGAGGGGACAGGGGGCTTCTGGCTACACCTTC. It codes for CASSLARGQGASGYTF.

This rearrangement joins TRBV4-1 to TRBJ1-5; tentative D call: TRBD1 (6 bases). The germline V gene has CDR1 MGHRA and CDR2 YSYEKL. This CDR3 spans 15 amino acids. V was shortened by 3 bases and J by 0 bases, with 9 bases between the two germline ends. CDR3: CASSQRQVSNQPQHF. CDR3 DNA sequence: TGCGCCAGCAGCCAGAGACAGGTTAGCAATCAGCCCCAGCATTTT.

In this sample, this clone turned up a few times. The chain is built from TRBV19 and TRBJ2-7, with 7 bases lining up with TRBD1. Trimming at V came to 1 base and at J to 2 bases, leaving 5 bases not matched to a gene. CDR1 and CDR2 (germline): LNHDA, SQIVND (reference sequence). The CDR3 is 15 residues long. The chain's CDR3 is CASSIVGDSAYEQYF. The CDR3 DNA follows: TGTGCCAGTAGTATAGTAGGGGACAGCGCCTACGAGCAGTACTTC.

The rearrangement uses TRBV27 and TRBJ1-2; no definite D call. The V gene lost 4 bases and the J gene lost 3 bases, with 12 bases spanning the gap. Germline CDR1 is MNHEY and CDR2 is SMNVEV (reference sequence). CDR3 length: 14 residues. The CDR3 DNA is TGTGCCAGCAGTTCAGTAACAAGTTACTATGGCTACACCTTC. Protein: CASSSVTSYYGYTF.

The rearrangement uses TRBV18 and TRBJ2-1; possible D gene TRBD2, 10 bases. With 4 bases removed from V and 8 bases from J, the gap between germline ends came to 24 bases. Germline V gives CDR1 KGHSH, CDR2 LQKENI. The CDR3 is 17 amino acids. CDR3 amino acids: CASSRTGAGTSVDEQFF. CDR3 DNA sequence: TGTGCCAGCTCACGGACAGGGGCCGGGACTAGCGTCGATGAGCAGTTCTTC.

J is TRBJ2-7 and V is TRBV10-1, with D possibly TRBD1 on 6 matching bases. The CDR3 has 10 amino acids. Germline CDR1 WNHNN, CDR2 SYGVQD (reference sequence). V was cut by 11 bases and J by 3 bases, with 8 bases left in between. The CDR3 reads CAYRVYEQYF. The CDR3 DNA is TGCGCCTACAGGGTCTACGAGCAGTACTTC.

The chain recombines TRBV7-8 with TRBJ2-1, with 7 bases identical to TRBD1. Per the germline V gene, CDR1 is SGHVS and CDR2 is FQNEAQ. This CDR3 has 17 amino acids. Trimming cost V 1 base and J 7 bases; bases outside gene matches: 13. This CDR3 reads CASSLVRQGASVNEQFF. The CDR3 DNA follows: TGTGCCAGCAGCTTAGTGAGACAGGGAGCGTCTGTGAATGAGCAGTTCTTC.

The J gene is TRBJ2-7, the V gene TRBV9; TRBD2 is a possible D gene (6 bases). The CDR3 spans 15 residues. V lost 4 bases to trimming and J lost 2 bases, with 16 bases between them. Germline V lookup: CDR1 SGDLS, CDR2 YYNGEE. CDR3 bases: TGTGCCAGCAGCCTGTGGGGCGGGGCCGCCTACGAGCAGTACTTC. It specifies CASSLWGGAAYEQYF.

This rearrangement joins TRBV5-4 to TRBJ1-3; 10 nucleotides align to TRBD1. Germline-derived CDR1 and CDR2 are SGHNT and YYREEE (reference sequence). V lost 4 bases, J lost 3 bases, and 7 bases stayed unmatched. The CDR3 is made up of 16 amino acids. The CDR3: CASSPPGQGDGNTIYF. The CDR3 DNA reads as TGTGCCAGCAGCCCCCCTGGACAGGGGGATGGAAACACCATATATTTT. Filled out from reference TRBV5-4 and TRBJ1-3, the complete variable domain reads ETGVTQSPTHLIKTRGQQVTLRCSSQSGHNTVSWYQQALGQGPQFIFQYYREEENGRGNFPPRFSGLQFPNYSSELNVNALELDDSALYLCASSPPGQGDGNTIYFGEGSWLTVV.

The chain joins TRBV6-5 to TRBJ2-7, with 9 positions matching TRBD2. V lost 0 bases, J lost 2 bases, and 2 bases stayed unmatched. CDR3 length equals 15 residues. Germline-derived CDR1 and CDR2 are MNHEY and SVGAGI. DNA of the CDR3: TGTGCCAGCAGTTACTCAATAGCGGGAGCCTACGAGCAGTACTTC. As protein: CASSYSIAGAYEQYF.

This clone appeared a few times. The chain employs TRBV10-3 and TRBJ2-7, with TRBD1 identical over 10 bases. Germline values: CDR1 ENHRY, CDR2 SYGVKD. The V gene end was trimmed by 6 bases and the J gene end by 2 bases; junction bases not matched to a gene: 4. This CDR3 is 14 amino acids long. The CDR3 coding sequence is TGTGCCATCAGCCGACAGGGGGCTGCCTACGAGCAGTACTTC. This gives the protein CAISRQGAAYEQYF.

V and J are TRBV18 and TRBJ1-6; D may be TRBD1 (6 bases). The CDR3 contains 14 residues. The germline V gene has CDR1 KGHSH and CDR2 LQKENI. V was shortened by 4 bases and J by 7 bases, with 11 bases between the two germline ends. CDR3 protein: CASSRDTQNSPLHF. As DNA, the CDR3 is TGTGCCAGCTCACGGGACACGCAAAATTCACCCCTCCACTTT.

The gene calls are TRBV29-1 and TRBJ2-7, with a possible D match to TRBD2 (6 bases). V was shortened by 7 bases and J by 5 bases, with 12 bases between the two germline ends. This CDR3 is 11 amino acids long. The germline CDR1 and CDR2 sequences are SQVTM and ANQGSEA. In nucleotides, the CDR3 is TGCAGCGCGCGGGGTACGAACGAGCAGTACTTC. Translated, it gives CSARGTNEQYF.

The genes are TRBV4-3 and TRBJ2-5; no clear D gene. Trimming removed 0 bases from V and 3 bases from J, with 5 bases in between. This CDR3 spans 13 amino acids. Germline CDR1 LGHNA, CDR2 YSLEER. The CDR3 DNA sequence: TGCGCCAGCAGCCAAGATTTCAAAGAGACCCAGTACTTC. Residues: CASSQDFKETQYF.

The chain joins TRBV6-1 to TRBJ2-7, with D tentatively TRBD2 (6 bases). The V end lost 4 bases, the J end lost 3 bases, and 19 bases lay between the germline ends. The CDR3 totals 16 residues. Germline V CDR1 and CDR2: MNHNS, SASEGT. The CDR3 sequence: CASSGSLRDGGYEQYF. For the CDR3, the DNA is TGTGCCAGCAGTGGCAGCCTCCGGGACGGGGGCTACGAGCAGTACTTC.

The chain uses TRBV25-1 and TRBJ1-1, with TRBD1 matching over 7 bases. CDR1 and CDR2 (germline): MGHDK, SYGVNS. This CDR3 has 15 amino acids. Germline trimming cut 8 bases from V and 2 bases from J; bases unmatched to any gene: 11. The CDR3 DNA sequence: TGTGCCAGCCCCCCGACAGGGAGGACCAACACTGAAGCTTTCTTT. Translating it yields CASPPTGRTNTEAFF.